What follows are 26 T cell receptor beta chains derived from one specimen sequenced in a study of radiotherapy plus CTLA-4 blockade in lung cancer. Clones were sequenced by immunoSEQ multiplex PCR, and TCRdb holds only the in-frame ones, with some missing. The sample comprises some 66,000 clones, around 86% of which are singletons, and 3.5% to 5% rests with the top ten. Specimen: peripheral blood, collected from a patient treated with radiotherapy plus ipilimumab. These receptors came from a human donor with non-small cell lung cancer who had a partial response to radiotherapy plus ipilimumab.

This clone was counted ten times or more. The chain is built from TRBV4-2 and TRBJ2-2; D is perhaps TRBD2 (5 bases). The CDR3 sequence is 16 residues long. V was pared by 0 bases and J by 6 bases, with 14 bases between. Germline-derived CDR1 and CDR2 are LGHNA and YNFKEQ. Here the CDR3 DNA reads TGTGCCAGCAGCCAAGATTGGAGGACCTCTCCCGGGGAGCTGTTTTTT. Translating gives CASSQDWRTSPGELFF.

The chain recombines TRBV18 with TRBJ2-2; 10 bases are a match to TRBD2. The CDR3 length is 17 residues. In germline, CDR1 is KGHSH, CDR2 LQKENI. J gave up 4 bases and V 0 bases, and 5 bases lay outside the gene matches. The CDR3 DNA is TGTGCCAGCTCACCACCGGTAGCGGGAGGATCCACCGGGGAGCTGTTTTTT. This codes for CASSPPVAGGSTGELFF.

The J gene is TRBJ2-3, the V gene TRBV5-4, with TRBD2 matching 14 bases. The V gene end was trimmed by 5 bases and the J gene end by 1 base; junction bases not matched to a gene: 9. Germline V CDR1 and CDR2: SGHNT, YYREEE (reference sequence). The CDR3 has 18 amino acids. The chain's CDR3 is CASSSGTSGRSGTDTQYF. The CDR3 region has the DNA TGTGCCAGCAGTTCCGGGACTAGCGGGAGATCGGGCACAGATACGCAGTATTTT.

The gene calls are TRBV18 and TRBJ1-1; tentatively, D is TRBD1 (6 bases). Trimming shortened V by 1 base and J by 4 bases, and 10 bases separated the two germline ends. Germline V gives CDR1 KGHSH, CDR2 LQKENI. The CDR3 loop spans 14 amino acids. Written as DNA, the CDR3 is TGTGCCAGCTCACCACGGGACAATCCCACTGAAGCTTTCTTT. Residues: CASSPRDNPTEAFF.

The chain recombines TRBV7-2 with TRBJ1-3, with unresolved D. With 5 bases removed from V and 0 bases from J, the gap between germline ends came to 8 bases. Germline assignment: CDR1 SGHTA and CDR2 FQGNSA. The CDR3 has 14 residues. The CDR3 region is CASSRGSSGNTIYF. The CDR3 DNA reads TGTGCCAGCAGCCGAGGATCCTCTGGAAACACCATATATTTT. The variable domain in full, with the rest retrieved from reference TRBV7-2 and TRBJ1-3, is GAGVSQSPSNKVTEKGKDVELRCDPISGHTALYWYRQSLGQGLEFLIYFQGNSAPDKSGLPSDRFSAERTGGSVSTLTIQRTQQEDSAVYLCASSRGSSGNTIYFGEGSWLTVV.

The gene calls are TRBV5-1 and TRBJ1-1; no definite D call. The CDR3 extends over 15 amino acids. Germline V lookup: CDR1 SGHRS, CDR2 YFSETQ. V was pared by 0 bases and J by 1 base, with 10 bases between. The CDR3 is CASSLAVTGNTEAFF. The CDR3 coding sequence is TGCGCCAGCAGCTTGGCCGTTACTGGGAACACTGAAGCTTTCTTT.

V usage is TRBV6-1 and J usage is TRBJ2-7, with a possible D match to TRBD2 (6 bases). This CDR3 has 14 residues. The germline V gene encodes CDR1 MNHNS and CDR2 SASEGT. Trimming took 1 base from V and 11 from J, leaving 18 bases between them. CDR3 bases: TGTGCCAGCAGTGAAGATGTATGGAGGGGAAGTAAGTACTTC. This sequence encodes CASSEDVWRGSKYF.

The rearrangement links TRBV5-1 to TRBJ2-3; TRBD2 matches 9 bases. Trimming cost V 1 base and J 5 bases; bases outside gene matches: 8. Germline assignment: CDR1 SGHRS and CDR2 YFSETQ. The CDR3 spans 16 residues. The CDR3 protein is CASSLSAGGPKDTQYF. In nucleotides, the CDR3 is TGCGCCAGCAGCTTGTCGGCGGGAGGGCCCAAAGATACGCAGTATTTT.

This rearrangement joins TRBV7-2 to TRBJ2-7; 9 bases agree with TRBD2. Losses at the gene ends were 3 bases for V and 6 bases for J; bases not matched to a gene: 6. The CDR3 runs to 14 residues. Per germline, CDR1 SGHTA and CDR2 FQGNSA. The CDR3 region has the DNA TGTGCCAGCAGCTTTGCGGGAGGGAGGGGCGAGCAGTACTTC. Translated: CASSFAGGRGEQYF.

This clone was found once. The chain joins TRBV7-2 to TRBJ2-7; D perhaps matches TRBD2 (6 bases). V was shortened by 5 bases and J by 2 bases, with 13 bases between the two germline ends. Germline V gene sequence: CDR1 SGHTA, CDR2 FQGNSA. The CDR3 consists of 14 residues. CDR3 loop: CASSLGGKPYEQYF. The DNA for the CDR3 is TGTGCCAGCAGCCTGGGGGGTAAACCCTACGAGCAGTACTTC.

This sequence joins TRBV6-6 and TRBJ2-7; tentative D call: TRBD2 (6 bases). Between the trimmed V and J ends, which lost 6 bases and 12 bases, there was a span of 21 bases. Per germline, CDR1 MNHNY and CDR2 SVGAGI (reference sequence). The CDR3 spans 13 residues. Here the CDR3 reads CASRTTNSGGGYF. DNA of the CDR3: TGTGCCAGCAGAACCACGAACTCTGGGGGAGGGTACTTC.

V is TRBV5-1 and J is TRBJ2-3, with 7 bases aligning to TRBD2. The germline V gene encodes CDR1 SGHRS and CDR2 YFSETQ. The CDR3 length is 15 residues. The junction had 11 bases not matched to a gene; V was cut back by 4 bases and J by 6 bases. The CDR3 DNA sequence: TGCGCCAGCAGCGTGGAGGGGAGGGAAAGGGATACGCAGTATTTT. It yields the protein CASSVEGRERDTQYF.

The chain uses TRBV7-2 and TRBJ2-7, with TRBD2 as a possible D gene (6 bases). This CDR3 spans 15 amino acids. Germline V CDR1 and CDR2: SGHTA, FQGNSA. Trimming pared 4 bases from V and 5 bases from J, leaving 18 bases between. The CDR3 bases are TGTGCCAGCAGCTGGGCGGGACTCCTCCACAACGAGCAGTACTTC. Its translation: CASSWAGLLHNEQYF.

The chain employs TRBV9 and TRBJ1-2; the D gene is possibly TRBD1 (5 bases). Germline V gene lookup returns CDR1 SGDLS and CDR2 YYNGEE. V was clipped by 0 bases and J by 2 bases, with 8 bases between them. The CDR3 runs to 14 residues. CDR3 sequence: CASSVGQKNYGYTF. CDR3 bases: TGTGCCAGCAGCGTAGGACAGAAGAACTATGGCTACACCTTC.

V usage is TRBV2 and J usage is TRBJ2-7, with 7 bases identical to TRBD1. The germline V gene encodes CDR1 SNHLY and CDR2 FYNNEI. J was trimmed by 0 bases and V by 4 bases; bases with no gene match: 6. The CDR3 has 15 amino acids. DNA for the CDR3: TGTGCCAGCAGTGGCGGACAGGCGCTCTCCTACGAGCAGTACTTC. Protein sequence: CASSGGQALSYEQYF.

V is TRBV15 and J is TRBJ2-7, with 8 positions matching TRBD2. The junction had 8 bases not matched to a gene; V was cut back by 0 bases and J by 4 bases. The germline CDR1 and CDR2 sequences are LNHNV and YYDKDF (reference sequence). The CDR3 totals 16 residues. CDR3 sequence (DNA): TGTGCCACCAGCAGAGATCGGGTAGCGGGATCATACGAGCAGTACTTC. Protein product: CATSRDRVAGSYEQYF.

The chain carries TRBV25-1 and TRBJ2-5; 7 bases line up with TRBD2. This CDR3 comprises 15 residues. The V segment lost 0 bases and the J segment 4 bases; nucleotides outside the gene matches: 5. Germline CDR1 and CDR2: MGHDK and SYGVNS. As DNA, the CDR3 is TGTGCCAGCAGTGAATATGGCTCGGGAGGAGAGACCCAGTACTTC. It encodes CASSEYGSGGETQYF.

The rearrangement uses TRBV2 and TRBJ2-1, with unresolved D. The CDR3 totals 13 residues. CDR1 is SNHLY, CDR2 FYNNEI, per germline. The V end was cut by 5 bases, the J end by 7 bases, with 12 bases between. DNA for the CDR3: TGTGCCAGCAGTTTGAGGCATGCGAATGAGCAGTTCTTC. As protein: CASSLRHANEQFF.

The rearrangement uses TRBV11-2 and TRBJ1-2; tentatively, D is TRBD1 (6 bases). V lost 5 bases to trimming and J lost 7 bases, with 14 bases between them. Germline V lookup: CDR1 SGHAT, CDR2 FQNNGV. The CDR3 extends over 13 amino acids. The CDR3: CASSPGQFSGYTF. CDR3 nucleotide sequence: TGTGCCAGCAGCCCCGGACAGTTTTCTGGCTACACCTTC.

This clone has only a few counts. The chain recombines TRBV11-2 with TRBJ2-5; 8 nucleotides align to TRBD1. Germline V gene data show CDR1 as SGHAT and CDR2 as FQNNGV. There are 15 residues in the CDR3. With 3 bases clipped from V and 5 bases from J, the junction kept 8 bases outside the gene matches. The CDR3: CASSFTQGARETQYF. The CDR3 nucleotides read TGTGCCAGCAGCTTTACCCAGGGGGCGAGGGAGACCCAGTACTTC.

This clone appeared a few times. The chain is built from TRBV11-2 and TRBJ1-4; D gene ambiguous. Germline V gene sequence: CDR1 SGHAT, CDR2 FQNNGV. This CDR3 comprises 14 residues. V was pared by 9 bases and J by 8 bases, with 19 bases between. CDR3 coding DNA: TGTGCCAGTTCCCCCTGGAGGGATGGGGAAAAACTGTTTTTT. It yields the protein CASSPWRDGEKLFF.

Remarks on this clone: The junction shows a germline mismatch at one end, possibly a read error. The chain links TRBV7-3 to TRBJ2-1, with a weak D call TRBD2 (6 bases). The germline CDR1 and CDR2 sequences are SGHTA and FQGTGA. There are 11 residues in the CDR3. CDR3 nucleotides: TGTGCCAGCAGCCTAGGGCGGGAAAGGGTCTTC. This gives the protein CASSLGRERVF.

This chain connects TRBV7-8 to TRBJ2-3; TRBD2 matches 9 bases. The junction had 5 bases not matched to a gene; V was cut back by 1 base and J by 3 bases. The CDR3 contains 16 residues. Germline CDR1 and CDR2: SGHVS and FQNEAQ. The CDR3: CASSLEGGRATDTQYF. The CDR3 DNA reads TGTGCCAGCAGCTTAGAGGGCGGGAGGGCGACAGATACGCAGTATTTT.

The rearrangement links TRBV7-8 to TRBJ1-2; maybe TRBD1 (6 bases). Trimming removed 5 bases from V and 4 bases from J, with 17 bases in between. CDR3 length: 15 amino acids. Per the germline V gene, CDR1 is SGHVS and CDR2 is FQNEAQ. The CDR3 loop reads CASSETGLRSYGYTF. CDR3 nucleotide sequence: TGTGCCAGCAGCGAAACAGGGCTACGGAGCTATGGCTACACCTTC.

This sequence joins TRBV7-3 and TRBJ2-1; TRBD2 matches 8 bases. Trimming cost V 3 bases and J 3 bases; bases outside gene matches: 4. The CDR3 length is 15 residues. The germline gives CDR1 SGHTA, CDR2 FQGTGA. CDR3: CASSFRLAGYNEQFF. For the CDR3, the DNA is TGTGCCAGCAGCTTCCGGCTAGCGGGCTACAATGAGCAGTTCTTC.

The chain combines TRBV2 with TRBJ1-5; D is ambiguous. Germline CDR1 and CDR2: SNHLY and FYNNEI. The CDR3 runs 12 residues. Trimming took 8 bases from V and 5 from J, leaving 10 bases between them. The DNA of the CDR3 is TGTGCCAGCGGGTCAGGCCATCAGCCCCAGCATTTT. This codes for CASGSGHQPQHF.